This T cell receptor beta chain was sequenced during a study of cytomegalovirus exposure and HLA in healthy donors. The PCR was carried out with 60 Vbeta primers and 13 Jbeta primers. TCRdb's table, derived via immunoSEQ multiplex PCR, lists solely in-frame clones and lacks some. In the table there are about 110,000 clones, roughly 76% of which are singletons. With 5 bases removed from V and 4 bases from J, the gap between germline ends came to 11 bases. From germline, CDR1 is SGHAT and CDR2 FQNNGV. The CDR3 length is 14 residues. The gene calls are TRBV11-2 and TRBJ2-2; possible D gene TRBD1, 6 bases. This TCR derives from a woman in her forties or fifties in good health and CMV-seropositive. Sequencing was performed on PBMCs. CDR3 sequence (DNA): TGTGCCAGCAGCCTCACAGGGAGCACCGGGGAGCTGTTTTTT. Translating gives CASSLTGSTGELFF. Full variable domain (rest looked up from reference TRBV11-2 and TRBJ2-2): EAGVAQSPRYKIIEKRQSVAFWCNPISGHATLYWYQQILGQGPKLLIQFQNNGVVDDSQLPKDRFSAERLKGVDSTLKIQPAKLEDSAVYLCASSLTGSTGELFFGEGSRLTVL.